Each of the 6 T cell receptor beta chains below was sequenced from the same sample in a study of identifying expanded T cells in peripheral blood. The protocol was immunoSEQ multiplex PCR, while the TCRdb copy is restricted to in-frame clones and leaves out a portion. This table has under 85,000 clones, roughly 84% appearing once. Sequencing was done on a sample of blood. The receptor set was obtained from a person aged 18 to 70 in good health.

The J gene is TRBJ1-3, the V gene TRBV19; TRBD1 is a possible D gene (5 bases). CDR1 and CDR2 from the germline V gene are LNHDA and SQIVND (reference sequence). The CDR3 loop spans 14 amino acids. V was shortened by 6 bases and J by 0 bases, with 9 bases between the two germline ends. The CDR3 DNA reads TGTGCCAGTAGGACAGTCGCCTCTGGAAACACCATATATTTT. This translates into CASRTVASGNTIYF.

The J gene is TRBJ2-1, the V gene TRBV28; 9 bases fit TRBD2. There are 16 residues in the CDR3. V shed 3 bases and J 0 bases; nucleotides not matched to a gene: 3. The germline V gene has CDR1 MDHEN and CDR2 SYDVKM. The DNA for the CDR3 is TGTGCCAGCAGTTTCCATAGCGGGAGCTCCTACAATGAGCAGTTCTTC. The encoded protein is CASSFHSGSSYNEQFF.

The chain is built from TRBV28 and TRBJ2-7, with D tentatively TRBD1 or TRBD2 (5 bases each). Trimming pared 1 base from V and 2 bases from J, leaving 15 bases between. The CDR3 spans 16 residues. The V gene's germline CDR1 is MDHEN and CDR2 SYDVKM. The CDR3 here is CASSLYWGTPAYEQYF. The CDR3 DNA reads TGTGCCAGCAGTTTATATTGGGGGACGCCAGCCTACGAGCAGTACTTC.

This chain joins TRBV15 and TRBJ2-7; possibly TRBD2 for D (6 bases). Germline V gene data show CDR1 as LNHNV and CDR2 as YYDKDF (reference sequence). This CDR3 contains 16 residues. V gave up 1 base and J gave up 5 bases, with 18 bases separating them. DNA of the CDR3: TGTGCCACCAGCAGAGGAGGTCAGGGAGGACTTGACGAGCAGTACTTC. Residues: CATSRGGQGGLDEQYF.

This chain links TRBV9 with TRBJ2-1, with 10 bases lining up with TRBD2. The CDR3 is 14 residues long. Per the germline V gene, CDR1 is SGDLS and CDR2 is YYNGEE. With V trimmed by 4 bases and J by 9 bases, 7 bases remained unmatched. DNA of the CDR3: TGTGCCAGCAGCATTTCGGGACTAGCGTCTGAGCAGTTCTTC. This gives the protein CASSISGLASEQFF.

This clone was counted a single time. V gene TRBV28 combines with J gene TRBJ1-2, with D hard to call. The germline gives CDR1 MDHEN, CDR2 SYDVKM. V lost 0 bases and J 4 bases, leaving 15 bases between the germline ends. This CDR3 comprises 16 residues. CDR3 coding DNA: TGTGCCAGCAGTTTATGGGAGAGTACATTTGGCTATGGCTACACCTTC. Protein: CASSLWESTFGYGYTF.